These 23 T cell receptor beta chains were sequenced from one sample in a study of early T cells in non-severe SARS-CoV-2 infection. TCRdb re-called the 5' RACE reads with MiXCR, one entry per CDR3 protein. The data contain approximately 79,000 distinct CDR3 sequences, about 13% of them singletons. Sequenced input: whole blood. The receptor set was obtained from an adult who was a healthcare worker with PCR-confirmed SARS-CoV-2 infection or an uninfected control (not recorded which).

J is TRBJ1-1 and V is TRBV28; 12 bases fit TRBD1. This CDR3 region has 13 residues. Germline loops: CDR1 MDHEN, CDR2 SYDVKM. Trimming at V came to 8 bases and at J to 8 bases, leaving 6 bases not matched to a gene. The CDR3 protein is CASSGQGASEAFF. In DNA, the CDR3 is TGTGCCAGCTCGGGACAGGGGGCATCCGAAGCTTTCTTT.

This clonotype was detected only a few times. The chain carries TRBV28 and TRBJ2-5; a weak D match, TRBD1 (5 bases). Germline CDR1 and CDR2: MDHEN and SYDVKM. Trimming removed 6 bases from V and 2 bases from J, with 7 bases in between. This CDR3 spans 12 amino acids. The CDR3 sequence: CASRTVQETQYF. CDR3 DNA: TGTGCCAGCAGGACAGTACAAGAGACCCAGTACTTC.

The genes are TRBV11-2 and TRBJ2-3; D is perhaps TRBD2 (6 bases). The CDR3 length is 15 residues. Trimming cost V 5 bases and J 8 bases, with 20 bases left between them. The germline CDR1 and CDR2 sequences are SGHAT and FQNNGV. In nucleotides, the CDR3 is TGTGCCAGCAGCCTCTCCGGGAGCCCTGAGGGTACGCAGTATTTT. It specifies CASSLSGSPEGTQYF. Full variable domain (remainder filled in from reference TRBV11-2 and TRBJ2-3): EAGVAQSPRYKIIEKRQSVAFWCNPISGHATLYWYQQILGQGPKLLIQFQNNGVVDDSQLPKDRFSAERLKGVDSTLKIQPAKLEDSAVYLCASSLSGSPEGTQYFGPGTRLTVL.

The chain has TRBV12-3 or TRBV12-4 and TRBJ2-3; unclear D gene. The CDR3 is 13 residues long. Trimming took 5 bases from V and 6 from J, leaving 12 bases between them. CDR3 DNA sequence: TGTGCCAGCAGTCGCCTCGCAGCGGATACGCAGTATTTT. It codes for CASSRLAADTQYF.

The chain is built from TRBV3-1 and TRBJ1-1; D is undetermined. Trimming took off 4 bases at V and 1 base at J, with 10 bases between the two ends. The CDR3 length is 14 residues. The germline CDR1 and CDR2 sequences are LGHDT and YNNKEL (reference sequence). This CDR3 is CASSPLRANTEAFF. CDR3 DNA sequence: TGTGCCAGCAGCCCCCTCCGGGCGAACACTGAAGCTTTCTTT.

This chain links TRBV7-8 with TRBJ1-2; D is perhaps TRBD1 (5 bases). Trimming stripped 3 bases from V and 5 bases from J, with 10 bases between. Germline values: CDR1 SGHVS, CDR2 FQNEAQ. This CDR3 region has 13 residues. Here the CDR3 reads CASSFERQYGYTF. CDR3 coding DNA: TGTGCCAGCAGCTTCGAAAGACAGTATGGCTACACCTTC.

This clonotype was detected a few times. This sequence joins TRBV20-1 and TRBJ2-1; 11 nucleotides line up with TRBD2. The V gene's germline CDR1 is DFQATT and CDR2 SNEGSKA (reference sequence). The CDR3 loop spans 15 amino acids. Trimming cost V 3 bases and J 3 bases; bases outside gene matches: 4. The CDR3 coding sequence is TGCAGTGCTAGTTGGCTAGCGGGAGGCTACAATGAGCAGTTCTTC. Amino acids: CSASWLAGGYNEQFF.

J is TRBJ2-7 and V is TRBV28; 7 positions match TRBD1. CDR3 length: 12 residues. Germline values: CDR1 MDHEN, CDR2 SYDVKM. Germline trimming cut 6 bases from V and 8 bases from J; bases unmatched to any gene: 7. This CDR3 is CASRETGTKQYF. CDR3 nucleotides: TGTGCCAGCAGGGAGACAGGGACGAAGCAGTACTTC.

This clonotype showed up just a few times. The CDR3: CASSQEGTSEYEQYF. DNA for the CDR3: TGCGCCAGCAGCCAAGAGGGAACTAGCGAGTACGAGCAGTACTTC. The chain recombines TRBV4-3 with TRBJ2-7; 7 bases are shared with TRBD2. CDR3 length: 15 residues. Germline CDR1 is LGHNA and CDR2 is YSLEER. V lost 0 bases and J lost 4; bases outside the gene matches: 6.

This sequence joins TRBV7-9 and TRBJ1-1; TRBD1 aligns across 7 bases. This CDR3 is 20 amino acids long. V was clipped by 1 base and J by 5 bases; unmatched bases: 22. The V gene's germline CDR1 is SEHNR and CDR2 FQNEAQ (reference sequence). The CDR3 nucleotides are TGTGCCAGCAGCTTAGTAGATCGGTGGAGGGGGCTAAGGGAGGATACTGAAGCTTTCTTT. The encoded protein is CASSLVDRWRGLREDTEAFF.

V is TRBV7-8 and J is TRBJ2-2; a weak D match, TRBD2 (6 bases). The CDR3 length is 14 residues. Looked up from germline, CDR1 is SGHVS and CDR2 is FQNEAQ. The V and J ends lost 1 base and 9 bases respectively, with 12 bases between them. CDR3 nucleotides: TGTGCCAGCAGCTTAGATGCGGGGCGGCGGGAGCTGTTTTTT. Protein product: CASSLDAGRRELFF. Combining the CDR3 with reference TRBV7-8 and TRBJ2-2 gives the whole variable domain GAGVSQSPRYKVAKRGQDVALRCDPISGHVSLFWYQQALGQGPEFLTYFQNEAQLDKSGLPSDRFFAERPEGSVSTLKIQRTQQEDSAVYLCASSLDAGRRELFFGEGSRLTVL.

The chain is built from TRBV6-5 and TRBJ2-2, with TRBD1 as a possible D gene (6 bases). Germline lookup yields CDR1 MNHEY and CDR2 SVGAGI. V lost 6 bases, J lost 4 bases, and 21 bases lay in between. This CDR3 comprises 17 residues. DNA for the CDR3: TGTGCCAGCAGCCTCCTCCCAGGGGATGATCGCACCGGGGAGCTGTTTTTT. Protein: CASSLLPGDDRTGELFF.

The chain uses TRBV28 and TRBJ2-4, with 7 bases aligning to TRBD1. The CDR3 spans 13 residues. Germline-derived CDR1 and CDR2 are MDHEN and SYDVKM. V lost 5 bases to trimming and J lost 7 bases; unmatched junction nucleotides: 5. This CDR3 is CASSLRQGNIQYF. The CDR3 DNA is TGTGCCAGCAGTCTTCGACAGGGTAACATTCAGTACTTC. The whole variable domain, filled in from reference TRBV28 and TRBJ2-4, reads DVKVTQSSRYLVKRTGEKVFLECVQDMDHENMFWYRQDPGLGLRLIYFSYDVKMKEKGDIPEGYSVSREKKERFSLILESASTNQTSMYLCASSLRQGNIQYFGAGTRLSVL.

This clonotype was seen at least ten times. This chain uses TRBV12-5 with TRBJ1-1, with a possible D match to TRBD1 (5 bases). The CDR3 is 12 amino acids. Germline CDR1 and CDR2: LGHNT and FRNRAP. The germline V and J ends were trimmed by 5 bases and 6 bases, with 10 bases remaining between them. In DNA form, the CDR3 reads TGTGCTAGTGGTCTCGACAGCCCTGAAGCTTTCTTT. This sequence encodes CASGLDSPEAFF.

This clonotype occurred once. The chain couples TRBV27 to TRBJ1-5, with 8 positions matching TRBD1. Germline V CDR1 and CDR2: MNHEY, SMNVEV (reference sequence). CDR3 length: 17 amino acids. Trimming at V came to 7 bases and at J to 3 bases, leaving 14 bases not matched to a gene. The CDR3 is CASTKSRADRDNQPQHF. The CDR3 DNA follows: TGTGCCAGCACGAAGTCCAGAGCGGACAGGGACAATCAGCCCCAGCATTTT.

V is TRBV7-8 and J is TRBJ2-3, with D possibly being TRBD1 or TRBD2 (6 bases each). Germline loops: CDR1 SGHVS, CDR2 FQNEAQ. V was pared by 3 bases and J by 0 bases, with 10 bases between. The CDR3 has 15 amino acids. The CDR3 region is CASSLWGASTDTQYF. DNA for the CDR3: TGTGCCAGCAGCTTGTGGGGGGCTAGCACAGATACGCAGTATTTT.

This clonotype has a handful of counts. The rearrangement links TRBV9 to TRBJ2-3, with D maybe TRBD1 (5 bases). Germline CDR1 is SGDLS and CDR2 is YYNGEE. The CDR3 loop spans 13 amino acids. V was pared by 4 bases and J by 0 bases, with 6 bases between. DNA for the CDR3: TGTGCCAGCAGCTGGACAAGCACAGATACGCAGTATTTT. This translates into CASSWTSTDTQYF.

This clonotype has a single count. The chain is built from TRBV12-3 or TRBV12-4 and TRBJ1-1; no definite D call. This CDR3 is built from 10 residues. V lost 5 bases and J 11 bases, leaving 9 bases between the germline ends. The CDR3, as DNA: TGTGCCAGCAGTGTTTCCAGGGCTTTCTTT. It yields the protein CASSVSRAFF.

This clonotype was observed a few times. The chain's CDR3 is CASKTGAEAFF. CDR3 DNA sequence: TGCGCCAGCAAGACAGGGGCTGAAGCTTTCTTT. This rearrangement joins TRBV5-1 to TRBJ1-1, with 8 bases identical to TRBD1. The V segment lost 6 bases and the J segment 6 bases; nucleotides outside the gene matches: 1. CDR3 length: 11 amino acids. Germline values: CDR1 SGHRS, CDR2 YFSETQ.

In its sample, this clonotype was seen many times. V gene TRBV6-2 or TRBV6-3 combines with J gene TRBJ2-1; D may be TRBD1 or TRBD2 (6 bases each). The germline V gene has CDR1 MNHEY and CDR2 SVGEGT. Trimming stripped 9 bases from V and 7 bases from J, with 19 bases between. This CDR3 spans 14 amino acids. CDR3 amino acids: CASSFGGRINEQFF. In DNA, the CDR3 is TGTGCCAGTTCATTCGGGGGCAGAATAAATGAGCAGTTCTTC.

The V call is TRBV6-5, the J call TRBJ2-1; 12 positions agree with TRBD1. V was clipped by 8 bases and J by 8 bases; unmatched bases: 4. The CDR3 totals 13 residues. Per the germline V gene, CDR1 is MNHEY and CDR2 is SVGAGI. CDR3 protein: CASGDRGLHEQFF. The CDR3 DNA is TGTGCCAGCGGGGACAGGGGGCTGCATGAGCAGTTCTTC.

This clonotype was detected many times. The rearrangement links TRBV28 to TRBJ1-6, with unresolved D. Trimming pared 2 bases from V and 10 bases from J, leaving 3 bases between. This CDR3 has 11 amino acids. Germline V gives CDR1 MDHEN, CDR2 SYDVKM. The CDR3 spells CASSLGSPLHF. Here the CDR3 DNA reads TGTGCCAGCAGTTTAGGCTCACCCCTCCACTTT.

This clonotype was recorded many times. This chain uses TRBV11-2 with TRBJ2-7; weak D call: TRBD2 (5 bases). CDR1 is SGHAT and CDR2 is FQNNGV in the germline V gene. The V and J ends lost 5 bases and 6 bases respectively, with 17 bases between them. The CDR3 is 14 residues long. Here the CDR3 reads CASSPRVLPGEQYF. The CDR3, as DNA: TGTGCCAGCAGCCCGAGGGTCCTGCCGGGCGAGCAGTACTTC.